This T cell receptor beta chain was retrieved from a study of T cells in Graves' hyperthyroidism and ophthalmopathy. Study-level results: Appearing also in blood were most of the thyroid clonotypes expanded above 0.001.

This clonotype was counted only a few times. Antigen: not known. Amplified regions were TCR beta CDR3 sequences from RNA transcripts. RT-PCR in the first round (using the HTBI primer set) targeted the TCR CDR3. TCRdb independently ran MiXCR on the multiplex PCR reads; one entry per CDR3 protein. The table has 300,000 to 400,000 distinct CDR3 sequences, more than 12% seen once. Subjects with ophthalmopathy showed a Clinical Activity Score no lower than 3, a NOSPECS grade no lower than 4, and a duration shorter than 3 months. Clinical symptoms, serum thyroxine and TRAb, thyroid ultrasound and orbital computed tomography together formed the diagnostic basis. CDR1 MNHNS and CDR2 SASEGT come from the germline V gene. This CDR3 has 19 amino acids. V gave up 5 bases and J gave up 0 bases; unmatched junction bases: 12.

This receptor was identified in a woman in her twenties or thirties with Graves' ophthalmopathy. Sequencing was done on a sample of blood. This chain connects TRBV6-1 to TRBJ2-2, with 10 nucleotides matching TRBD2. The CDR3 protein is CASSSSHFLAGANTGELFF. In DNA form, the CDR3 reads TGTGCCAGCAGTTCCTCCCATTTTCTAGCGGGGGCGAACACCGGGGAGCTGTTTTTT.